This is a list of T cell receptor beta chains from one sample in a study of CD8 T cells in ankylosing spondylitis. TCRdb redid the calling of the 5' RACE reads with MiXCR, one entry per CDR3 protein. The repertoire holds 300,000 to 350,000 distinct CDR3 sequences, with 11% as singletons. The specimen sequenced was blood, either unsorted or a sorted T cell fraction (not recorded which). These receptors came from a female donor with ankylosing spondylitis or in good health (not recorded which). CDR3s include the opening cysteine and the closing phenylalanine or tryptophan. A D gene is named only where the DNA matches it firmly. Size values are once, few and many counts, or a class for expanded clones, and some rows have none.

V,size,D,J,DNA,CDR3
TRBV5-1,-,TRBD1,TRBJ1-2,TGCGCCAGCAGCTTGACAGGGGCTTATCATGCCTACACCTTC,CASSLTGAYHAYTF
TRBV5-1,few,TRBD1,TRBJ1-2,TGCGCCAGCAGCTCCCAGTTAGGACAGGCCTATGGCTACACCTTC,CASSSQLGQAYGYTF
TRBV5-1,many,TRBD2,TRBJ2-3,TGCGCCAGCAGCTTTGGGGTTAAGCGGGGGGGCCGAAGCACAGATACGCAGTATTTT,CASSFGVKRGGRSTDTQYF
TRBV12-3/TRBV12-4,many,-,TRBJ2-3,TGTGCCAGCAGTTTTTTGTTGACGGGGGGCACAGATACGCAGTATTTT,CASSFLLTGGTDTQYF
TRBV7-2,-,-,TRBJ2-1,TGTGCCAGCAGGGTCACTTTGGGGTCCTACAATGAGCAGTTCTTC,CASRVTLGSYNEQFF
TRBV20-1,many,-,TRBJ2-5,TGCAGTGCCACGGGGCTAGCAGTTGAGACCCAGTACTTC,CSATGLAVETQYF
TRBV28,many,-,TRBJ1-2,TGTGCCAGCAGGACCACAGGAACCTATGGCTACACCTTC,CASRTTGTYGYTF
TRBV29-1,many,-,TRBJ1-1,TGCAGCGTCACAGGGTTTCTGAGCACTGAAGCTTTCTTT,CSVTGFLSTEAFF
TRBV20-1,many,-,TRBJ2-7,TGCAGTGCTAGAGATTTTGGCGGGGACTACGAGCAGTACTTC,CSARDFGGDYEQYF
TRBV6-1,many,TRBD1,TRBJ1-4,TGTGCCAGCAGAAGCCGGGACAGGCCTAATGAAAAACTGTTTTTT,CASRSRDRPNEKLFF
TRBV18,-,TRBD1,TRBJ1-1,TGTGCCAGCTCACCCGGACAGGGGTCATTGAACACTGAAGCTTTCTTT,CASSPGQGSLNTEAFF
TRBV12-3/TRBV12-4,many,TRBD1,TRBJ2-2,TGTGCCAGCAGTTTTAACAGGGGAATCATACTGTTTTTT,CASSFNRGIILFF
TRBV15,many,-,TRBJ2-4,TGTGCCACCAGCACAGGGGCGAACATTCAGTACTTC,CATSTGANIQYF
TRBV7-8,few,-,TRBJ1-2,TGTGCCAGCAGCCTGAGGGTGGACTATGGCTACACCTTC,CASSLRVDYGYTF
TRBV20-1,many,TRBD2,TRBJ2-7,TGCAGTGCACGACAGACTAGCGGATCCTACGAGCAGTACTTC,CSARQTSGSYEQYF
TRBV7-8,many,-,TRBJ1-1,TGTGCCAGCAGCTTAGCCCCAGGGACCACTGAAGCTTTCTTT,CASSLAPGTTEAFF
TRBV7-9,few,TRBD1,TRBJ2-7,TGTGCCAGCAGCTTAGCGCCGGGACAGGGAAACTACGAGCAGTACTTC,CASSLAPGQGNYEQYF
TRBV12-3/TRBV12-4,many,-,TRBJ1-2,TGTGCCAGCAGTTTAGCGCGCAACTATGGCTACACCTTC,CASSLARNYGYTF
TRBV12-3/TRBV12-4,many,TRBD1,TRBJ2-7,TGTGCCAGCAGTTTGGATTCCAGGGGGAGCTCCTACGAGCAGTACTTC,CASSLDSRGSSYEQYF
TRBV7-2,few,TRBD1,TRBJ2-5,TGTGCCAGCAGCATCCAGGACAGGGTCCGGGAAGAGACCCAGTACTTC,CASSIQDRVREETQYF
TRBV12-3/TRBV12-4,many,-,TRBJ1-2,TGTGCCAGCAGTCGTTGGGATCAGGGGTGGGGCTACACCTTC,CASSRWDQGWGYTF
TRBV6-2/TRBV6-3,many,-,TRBJ1-5,TGTGCCAGCAGTTACGCTGGGGGAGGGGGGCAGCCCCAGCATTTT,CASSYAGGGGQPQHF
TRBV19,-,-,TRBJ1-2,TGTGCCAGTAATTCGGGACGGAGTACCCATGGCTACACCTTC,CASNSGRSTHGYTF
TRBV20-1,many,TRBD2,TRBJ2-2,TGCAGTGCTAGACTTAGGACTAGGGGTCGGGCCGGGGAGCTGTTTTTT,CSARLRTRGRAGELFF
TRBV29-1,many,-,TRBJ1-1,TGCAGCGTTGAACGGATGAACACTGAAGCTTTCTTT,CSVERMNTEAFF
TRBV28,few,-,TRBJ2-7,TGTGCCAGCATTCGAGGCCGGGACTTCTACGAGCAGTACTTC,CASIRGRDFYEQYF
TRBV19,few,-,TRBJ2-3,TGTGCCAGTAAAAGCTTCGGGGCCACAGATACGCAGTATTTT,CASKSFGATDTQYF
TRBV5-1,many,TRBD1,TRBJ2-7,TGCGCCAGCAGCTTGGAGGGACAGGGAATCGACGAGCAGTACTTC,CASSLEGQGIDEQYF
TRBV12-3/TRBV12-4,many,-,TRBJ1-1,TGTGCCAGCAGTTTAGATCAGATGAACACTGAAGCTTTCTTT,CASSLDQMNTEAFF
TRBV5-1,-,-,TRBJ1-1,TGCGCCAGCAGCTTGACAGCTTTGGGGTCGAACACTGAAGCTTTCTTT,CASSLTALGSNTEAFF
TRBV6-2/TRBV6-3,-,-,TRBJ2-7,TGTGCCAGCAGAGGAAGACCTGGACAGACAAAAAACTACTACGAGCAGTACTTC,CASRGRPGQTKNYYEQYF
TRBV12-3/TRBV12-4,-,TRBD1,TRBJ2-7,TGTGCCAGCAGTCCGGACAGGGGATGGTACGAGCAGTACTTC,CASSPDRGWYEQYF
TRBV6-1,-,-,TRBJ2-1,TGTGCCAGCAGGTCTGGGACCCAATCCTACAATGAGCAGTTCTTC,CASRSGTQSYNEQFF
TRBV5-1,-,TRBD1,TRBJ1-2,TGCGCCAGCAGCCCAGGGACAGGGGAAAACTATGGCTACACCTTC,CASSPGTGENYGYTF
TRBV14,many,TRBD2,TRBJ2-1,TGTGCCAGCAGCTTGACTAGCAGCGGTGAGCAGTTCTTC,CASSLTSSGEQFF
TRBV12-3/TRBV12-4,-,-,TRBJ2-1,TGTGCCAGCAGTCCGGGACGGCAGGTCGGGAATGAGCAGTTCTTC,CASSPGRQVGNEQFF
TRBV2,few,-,TRBJ2-7,TGTGCCAGCAGTCGGAGGGAGATTCTAAGGGTTGGAGGGCAGTACTTC,CASSRREILRVGGQYF
TRBV7-8,-,TRBD2,TRBJ2-7,TGTGCCAGCAGCTTAAGTAGCGGGGTTTTGCAGTACTTC,CASSLSSGVLQYF
TRBV20-1,many,TRBD2,TRBJ2-7,TGCAGTGCTAGGTCCCTTGGGGCTAGCGGAACTTACGAGCAGTACTTC,CSARSLGASGTYEQYF
TRBV12-3/TRBV12-4,many,-,TRBJ2-2,TGTGCCAGCAGTTTCTGGGCTTCCGGGGAGCTGTTTTTT,CASSFWASGELFF
TRBV5-1,many,TRBD2,TRBJ2-1,TGCGCCAGCACCCCGAGCGGGGGCCCCGGGAATGAGCAGTTCTTC,CASTPSGGPGNEQFF
TRBV20-1,few,-,TRBJ1-6,TGCAGTGCTAGGGTGGGGGAGGACTATAATTCACCCCTCCACTTT,CSARVGEDYNSPLHF
TRBV27,many,-,TRBJ2-1,TGTGCCAGCGGCAGGTACAATGAGCAGTTCTTC,CASGRYNEQFF
TRBV20-1,few,-,TRBJ2-5,TGCAGTGCTGAAGGAGTCCAAGAGACCCAGTACTTC,CSAEGVQETQYF
TRBV5-1,many,-,TRBJ1-1,TGCGCCAGCAGCCCGGGGGGGAAGAACACTGAAGCTTTCTTT,CASSPGGKNTEAFF
TRBV5-1,many,TRBD1,TRBJ1-5,TGCGCCAGCAGCCCCGGGACAGAAAGCAATCAGCCCCAGCATTTT,CASSPGTESNQPQHF
TRBV5-8,many,-,TRBJ1-5,TGTGCCAGCAGCTGGGACGGTAGCAATCAGCCCCAGCATTTT,CASSWDGSNQPQHF